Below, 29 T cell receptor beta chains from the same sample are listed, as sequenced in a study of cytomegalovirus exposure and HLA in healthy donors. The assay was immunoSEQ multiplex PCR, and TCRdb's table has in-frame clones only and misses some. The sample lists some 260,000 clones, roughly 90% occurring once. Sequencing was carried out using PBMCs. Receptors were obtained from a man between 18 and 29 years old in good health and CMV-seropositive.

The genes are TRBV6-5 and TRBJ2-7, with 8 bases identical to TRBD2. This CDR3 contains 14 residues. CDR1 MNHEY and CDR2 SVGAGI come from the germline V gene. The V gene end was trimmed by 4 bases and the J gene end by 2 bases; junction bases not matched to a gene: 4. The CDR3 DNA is TGTGCCAGCAGTTCAGCGGGAGTTACCTACGAGCAGTACTTC. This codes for CASSSAGVTYEQYF.

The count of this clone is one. The CDR3 sequence: CASSLDWTGSYEQYF. The CDR3, as DNA: TGTGCCAGCAGCTTAGATTGGACAGGGAGCTACGAGCAGTACTTC. The chain joins TRBV27 to TRBJ2-7, with TRBD1 matching 8 bases. The CDR3 covers 15 residues. Trimming at V came to 6 bases and at J to 3 bases, leaving 10 bases not matched to a gene. Germline values: CDR1 MNHEY, CDR2 SMNVEV (reference sequence).

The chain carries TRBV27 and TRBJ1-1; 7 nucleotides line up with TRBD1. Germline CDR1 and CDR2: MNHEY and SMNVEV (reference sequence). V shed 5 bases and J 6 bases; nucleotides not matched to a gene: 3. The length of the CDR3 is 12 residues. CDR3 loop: CASSPQGAEAFF. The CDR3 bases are TGTGCCAGCAGTCCGCAGGGGGCTGAAGCTTTCTTT.

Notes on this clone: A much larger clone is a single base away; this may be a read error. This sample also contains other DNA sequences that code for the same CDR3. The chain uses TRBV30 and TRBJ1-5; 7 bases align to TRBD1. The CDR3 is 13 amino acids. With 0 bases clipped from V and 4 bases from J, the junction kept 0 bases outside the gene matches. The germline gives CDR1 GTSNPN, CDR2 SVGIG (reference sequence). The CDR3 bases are TGTGCCTGGAGTGTACAGGGGAATCAGCCCCAGCATTTT. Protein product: CAWSVQGNQPQHF.

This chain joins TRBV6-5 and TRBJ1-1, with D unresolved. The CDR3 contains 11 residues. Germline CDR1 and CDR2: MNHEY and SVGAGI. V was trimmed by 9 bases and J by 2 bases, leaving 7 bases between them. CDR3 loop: CASWLNTEAFF. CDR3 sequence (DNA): TGTGCCAGTTGGCTTAACACTGAAGCTTTCTTT.

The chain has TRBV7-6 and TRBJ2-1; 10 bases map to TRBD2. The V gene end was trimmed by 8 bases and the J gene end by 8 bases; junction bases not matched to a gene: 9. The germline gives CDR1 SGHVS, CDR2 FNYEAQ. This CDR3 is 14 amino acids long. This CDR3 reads CASHPSGRGYEQFF. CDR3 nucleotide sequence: TGTGCCAGCCACCCTAGCGGGAGAGGATATGAGCAGTTCTTC.

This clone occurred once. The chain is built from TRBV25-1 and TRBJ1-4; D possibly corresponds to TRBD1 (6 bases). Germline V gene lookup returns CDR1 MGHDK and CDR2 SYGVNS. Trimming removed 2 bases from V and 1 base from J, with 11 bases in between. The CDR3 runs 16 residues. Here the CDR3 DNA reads TGTGCCAGCAGTGAAACAGGGAGGCAAACTAATGAAAAACTGTTTTTT. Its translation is CASSETGRQTNEKLFF. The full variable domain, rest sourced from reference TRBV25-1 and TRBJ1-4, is EADIYQTPRYLVIGTGKKITLECSQTMGHDKMYWYQQDPGMELHLIHYSYGVNSTEKGDLSSESTVSRIRTEHFPLTLESARPSHTSQYLCASSETGRQTNEKLFFGSGTQLSVL.

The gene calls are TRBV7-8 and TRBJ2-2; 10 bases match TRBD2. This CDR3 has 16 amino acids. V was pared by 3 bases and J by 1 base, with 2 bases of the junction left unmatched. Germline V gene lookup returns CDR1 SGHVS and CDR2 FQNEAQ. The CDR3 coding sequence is TGTGCCAGCAGCTTTACTAGCGGGGTGAACACCGGGGAGCTGTTTTTT. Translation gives CASSFTSGVNTGELFF. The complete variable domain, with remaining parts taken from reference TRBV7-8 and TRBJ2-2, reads GAGVSQSPRYKVAKRGQDVALRCDPISGHVSLFWYQQALGQGPEFLTYFQNEAQLDKSGLPSDRFFAERPEGSVSTLKIQRTQQEDSAVYLCASSFTSGVNTGELFFGEGSRLTVL.

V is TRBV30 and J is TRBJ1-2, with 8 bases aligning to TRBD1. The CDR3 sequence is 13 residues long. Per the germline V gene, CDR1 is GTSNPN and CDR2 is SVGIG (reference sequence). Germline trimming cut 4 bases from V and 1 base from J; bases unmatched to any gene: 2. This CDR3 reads CAWTTGVNYGYTF. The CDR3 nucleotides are TGTGCCTGGACGACAGGGGTTAACTATGGCTACACCTTC.

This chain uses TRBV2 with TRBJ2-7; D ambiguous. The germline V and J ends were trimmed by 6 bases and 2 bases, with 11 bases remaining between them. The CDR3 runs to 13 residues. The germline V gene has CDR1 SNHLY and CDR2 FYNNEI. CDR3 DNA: TGTGCCAGCAGGAGGATCCTGACCTACGAGCAGTACTTC. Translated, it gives CASRRILTYEQYF.

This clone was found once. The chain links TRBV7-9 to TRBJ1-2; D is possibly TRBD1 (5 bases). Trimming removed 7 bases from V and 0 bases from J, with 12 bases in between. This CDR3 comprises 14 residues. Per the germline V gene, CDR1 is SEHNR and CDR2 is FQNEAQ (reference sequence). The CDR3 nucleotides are TGTGCCAGCACTTCGGGGACCGCTAACTATGGCTACACCTTC. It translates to CASTSGTANYGYTF. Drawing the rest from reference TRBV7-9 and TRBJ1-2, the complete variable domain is DTGVSQNPRHKITKRGQNVTFRCDPISEHNRLYWYRQTLGQGPEFLTYFQNEAQLEKSRLLSDRFSAERPKGSFSTLEIQRTEQGDSAMYLCASTSGTANYGYTFGSGTRLTVV.

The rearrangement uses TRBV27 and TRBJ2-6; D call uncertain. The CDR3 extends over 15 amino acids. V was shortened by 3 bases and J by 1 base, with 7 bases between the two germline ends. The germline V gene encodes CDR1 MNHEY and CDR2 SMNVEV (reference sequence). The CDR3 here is CASSFLYSGANVLTF. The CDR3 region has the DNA TGTGCCAGCAGTTTCCTATATTCTGGGGCCAACGTCCTGACTTTC.

The DNA for the CDR3 is TGTGCCAGCACTACACTAGCGGGAGGCGAGCAGTACTTC. Its protein is CASTTLAGGEQYF. The V and J genes are TRBV6-5 and TRBJ2-7; TRBD2 agrees at 12 bases. Germline CDR1 MNHEY, CDR2 SVGAGI. This CDR3 has 13 residues. The J segment lost 6 bases and the V segment lost 7 bases, leaving 4 bases of the junction unmatched.

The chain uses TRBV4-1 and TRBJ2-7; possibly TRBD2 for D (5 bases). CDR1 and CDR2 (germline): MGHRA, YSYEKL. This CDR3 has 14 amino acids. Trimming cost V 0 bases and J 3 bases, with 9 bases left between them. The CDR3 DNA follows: TGCGCCAGCAGCCAAGATCCGGGGAACTACGAGCAGTACTTC. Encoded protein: CASSQDPGNYEQYF.

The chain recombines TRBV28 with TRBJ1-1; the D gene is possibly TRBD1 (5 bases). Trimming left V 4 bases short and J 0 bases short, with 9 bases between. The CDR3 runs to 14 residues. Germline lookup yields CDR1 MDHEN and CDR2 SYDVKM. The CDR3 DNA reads TGTGCCAGCAGTTCGGACACCATGAACACTGAAGCTTTCTTT. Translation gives CASSSDTMNTEAFF.

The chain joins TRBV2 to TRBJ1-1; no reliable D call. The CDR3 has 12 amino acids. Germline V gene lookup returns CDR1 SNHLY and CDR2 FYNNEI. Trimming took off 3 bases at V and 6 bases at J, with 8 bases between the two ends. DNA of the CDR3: TGTGCCAGCAGTGAGGTTAGTCCTGAAGCTTTCTTT. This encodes CASSEVSPEAFF.

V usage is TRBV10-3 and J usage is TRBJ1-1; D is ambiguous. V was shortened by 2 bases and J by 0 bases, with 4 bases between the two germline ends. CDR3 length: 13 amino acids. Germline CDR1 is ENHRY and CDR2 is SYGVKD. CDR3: CAISERLNTEAFF. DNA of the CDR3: TGTGCCATCAGTGAGCGATTGAACACTGAAGCTTTCTTT.

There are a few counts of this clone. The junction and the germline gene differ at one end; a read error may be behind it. CDR3 loop: CASSRSYGGETLHF. CDR3 in DNA: TGTGCCAGCAGCCGAAGCTACGGAGGGGAGACCTTACATTTT. J is TRBJ1-3 and V is TRBV9; TRBD1 might be the D (5 bases). The CDR3 contains 14 residues. Germline CDR1 SGDLS, CDR2 YYNGEE.

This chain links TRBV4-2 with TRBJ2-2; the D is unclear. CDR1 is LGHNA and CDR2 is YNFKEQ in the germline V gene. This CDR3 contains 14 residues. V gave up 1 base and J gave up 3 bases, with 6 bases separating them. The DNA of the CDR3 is TGTGCCAGCAGCCAAGTTCTTTACACCGGGGAGCTGTTTTTT. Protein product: CASSQVLYTGELFF.

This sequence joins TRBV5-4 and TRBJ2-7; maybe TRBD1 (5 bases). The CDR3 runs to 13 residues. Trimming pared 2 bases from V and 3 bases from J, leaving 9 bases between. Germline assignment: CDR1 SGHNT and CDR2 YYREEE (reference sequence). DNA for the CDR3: TGTGCCAGCAGCTTACGTCAGGGCTACGAGCAGTACTTC. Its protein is CASSLRQGYEQYF.

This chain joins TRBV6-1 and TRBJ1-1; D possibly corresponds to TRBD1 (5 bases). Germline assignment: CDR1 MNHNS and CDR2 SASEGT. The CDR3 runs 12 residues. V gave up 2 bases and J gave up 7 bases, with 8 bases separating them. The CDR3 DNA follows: TGTGCCAGCAGTGAAACGCAGGGTGAAGCTTTCTTT. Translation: CASSETQGEAFF.

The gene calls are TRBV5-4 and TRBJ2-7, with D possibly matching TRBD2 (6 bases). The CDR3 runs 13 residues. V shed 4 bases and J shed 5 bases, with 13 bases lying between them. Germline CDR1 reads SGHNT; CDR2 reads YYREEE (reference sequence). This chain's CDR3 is CASSPGSGDEQYF. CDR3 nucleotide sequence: TGTGCCAGCAGCCCCGGCTCGGGAGACGAGCAGTACTTC.

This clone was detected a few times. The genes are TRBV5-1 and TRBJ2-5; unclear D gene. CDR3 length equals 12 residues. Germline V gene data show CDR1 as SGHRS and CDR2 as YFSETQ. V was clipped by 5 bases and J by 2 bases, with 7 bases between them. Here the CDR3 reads CASSSQQETQYF. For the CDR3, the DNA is TGCGCCAGCAGTAGTCAGCAAGAGACCCAGTACTTC. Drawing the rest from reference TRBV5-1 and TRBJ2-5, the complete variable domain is KAGVTQTPRYLIKTRGQQVTLSCSPISGHRSVSWYQQTPGQGLQFLFEYFSETQRNKGNFPGRFSGRQFSNSRSEMNVSTLELGDSALYLCASSSQQETQYFGPGTRLLVL.

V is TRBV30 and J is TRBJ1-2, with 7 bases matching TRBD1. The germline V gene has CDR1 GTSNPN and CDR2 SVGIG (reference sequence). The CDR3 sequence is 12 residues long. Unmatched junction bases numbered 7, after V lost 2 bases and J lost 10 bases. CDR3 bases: TGTGCCTGGAGTTTCGACAGGGCGGCCTACACCTTC. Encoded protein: CAWSFDRAAYTF. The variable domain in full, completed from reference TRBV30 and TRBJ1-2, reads SQTIHQWPATLVQPVGSPLSLECTVEGTSNPNLYWYRQAAGRGLQLLFYSVGIGQISSEVPQNLSASRPQDRQFILSSKKLLLSDSGFYLCAWSFDRAAYTFGSGTRLTVV.

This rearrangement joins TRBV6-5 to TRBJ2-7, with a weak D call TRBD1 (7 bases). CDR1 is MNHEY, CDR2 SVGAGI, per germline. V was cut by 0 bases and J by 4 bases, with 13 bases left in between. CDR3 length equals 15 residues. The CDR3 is CASSYSEGQSYEQYF. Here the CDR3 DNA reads TGTGCCAGCAGTTACTCGGAGGGACAGTCTTACGAGCAGTACTTC.

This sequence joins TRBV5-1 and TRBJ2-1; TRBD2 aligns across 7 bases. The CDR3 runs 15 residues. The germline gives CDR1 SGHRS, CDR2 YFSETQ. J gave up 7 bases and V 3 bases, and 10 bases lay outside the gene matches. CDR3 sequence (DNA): TGCGCCAGCAGCTCTGGGCGGGAGATGGGTAATGAGCAGTTCTTC. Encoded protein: CASSSGREMGNEQFF. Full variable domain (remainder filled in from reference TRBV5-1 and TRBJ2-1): KAGVTQTPRYLIKTRGQQVTLSCSPISGHRSVSWYQQTPGQGLQFLFEYFSETQRNKGNFPGRFSGRQFSNSRSEMNVSTLELGDSALYLCASSSGREMGNEQFFGPGTRLTVL.

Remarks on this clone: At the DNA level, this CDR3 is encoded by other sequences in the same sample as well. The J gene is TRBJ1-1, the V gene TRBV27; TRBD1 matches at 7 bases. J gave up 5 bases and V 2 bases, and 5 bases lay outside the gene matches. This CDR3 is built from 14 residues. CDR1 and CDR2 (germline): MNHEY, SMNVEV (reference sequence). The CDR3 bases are TGTGCCAGCAGTTTAGATAGGGGGCGAACTGAAGCTTTCTTT. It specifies CASSLDRGRTEAFF.

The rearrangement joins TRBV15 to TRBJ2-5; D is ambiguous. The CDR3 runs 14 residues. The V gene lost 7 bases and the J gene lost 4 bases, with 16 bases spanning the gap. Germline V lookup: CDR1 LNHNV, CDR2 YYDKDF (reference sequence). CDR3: CATTLRRFGETQYF. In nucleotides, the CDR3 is TGTGCCACCACCCTCCGCAGGTTTGGAGAGACCCAGTACTTC.

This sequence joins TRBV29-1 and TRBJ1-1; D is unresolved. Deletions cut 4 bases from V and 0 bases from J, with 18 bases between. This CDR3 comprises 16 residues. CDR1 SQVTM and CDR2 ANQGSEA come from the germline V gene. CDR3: CSVVGRLPPMNTEAFF. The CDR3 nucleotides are TGCAGCGTTGTTGGTCGATTACCACCCATGAACACTGAAGCTTTCTTT.